The present entry profiles one T cell receptor beta chain with its context. Its antigen is still unknown. Stated treatment: some 20 received Ad26.COV2.S at low or high dose, single or two shots; 5 received placebo; per-sample allocation not given. Sampling occurred on day 63 after the first vaccine or placebo injection. V dropped 1 base and J dropped 1 base, with 1 base sitting between them. This CDR3 is built from 13 residues. This sample was taken from a study of Ad26.COV2.S vaccination and SARS-CoV-2 variants. Study information: In the study, Ad26.COV2.S was injected intramuscularly once, or twice 56 days apart. Study results and caveats: Measures of TCR breadth and depth may have fallen short of total T cell responses. Once vaccination had occurred, spike-specific CD8+ and CD4+ T cell responses reportedly showed substantial breadth.

Clones were sequenced by immunoSEQ multiplex PCR, and TCRdb holds only the in-frame ones, with some missing. The data contain a few hundred thousand clones, around 87% of them seen just once; the ten biggest clones take up about 3.5%. V usage is TRBV12-3 or TRBV12-4 and J usage is TRBJ1-4; D gene uncertain. Source: peripheral blood, taken in a trial of Ad26.COV2.S vaccine versus placebo. The sequence was collected from a person between 18 and 65 years old who received the Ad26.COV2.S COVID-19 vaccine or a placebo. The DNA of the CDR3 is TGTGCCAGCAGTTTAGAAACTAATGAAAAACTGTTTTTT. It specifies CASSLETNEKLFF.